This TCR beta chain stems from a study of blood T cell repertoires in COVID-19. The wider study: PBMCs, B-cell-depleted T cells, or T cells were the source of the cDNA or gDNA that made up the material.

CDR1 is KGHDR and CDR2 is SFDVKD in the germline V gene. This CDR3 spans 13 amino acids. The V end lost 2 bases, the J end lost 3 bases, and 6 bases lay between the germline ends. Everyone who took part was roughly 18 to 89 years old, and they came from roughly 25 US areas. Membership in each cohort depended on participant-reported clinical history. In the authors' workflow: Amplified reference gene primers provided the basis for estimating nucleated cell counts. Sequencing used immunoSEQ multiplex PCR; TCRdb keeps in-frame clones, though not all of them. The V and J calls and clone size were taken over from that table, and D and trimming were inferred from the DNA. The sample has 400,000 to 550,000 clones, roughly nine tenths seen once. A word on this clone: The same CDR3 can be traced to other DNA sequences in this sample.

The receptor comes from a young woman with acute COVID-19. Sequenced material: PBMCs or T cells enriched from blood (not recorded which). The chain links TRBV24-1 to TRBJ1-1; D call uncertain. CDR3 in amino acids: CATSDSGYTEAFF. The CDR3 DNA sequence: TGTGCCACCAGTGATTCCGGTTACACTGAAGCTTTCTTT.